The 13 T cell receptor beta chains presented below share a single source sample, sequenced in a study of T cell repertoires in cytomegalovirus infection (dated by TCRdb to the late 2010s). The reads were generated on an Illumina HiSeq 1500. The public sequencing data were trimmed at Q25 with fastp and processed into clonotypes with MiXCR by TCRdb, which kept only in-frame beta chains. Each CDR3 protein appears once, grouped with its most common genes and DNA. This sample holds a few hundred thousand distinct CDR3 sequences; roughly 13% were observed only once. In total, the top ten clones hold 7.5% to 10% of the sample. Sample: PBMCs. Source of these receptors: a human donor in good health (CMV status not recorded). Some clones in this sample may be carry-over from other donors' samples.

This clonotype was found many times. The genes are TRBV7-2 and TRBJ2-7, with 7 positions matching TRBD2. The CDR3 length is 18 residues. The germline gives CDR1 SGHTA, CDR2 FQGNSA. After removal of 2 bases from V and 4 bases from J, the junction contained 17 bases not matched to a gene. CDR3 nucleotide sequence: TGTGCCAGCAGCTTAAGGCTGCTAGCGGACCCAGGGACGTACGAGCAGTACTTC. It encodes CASSLRLLADPGTYEQYF. The whole variable domain, remainder taken from reference TRBV7-2 and TRBJ2-7, is GAGVSQSPSNKVTEKGKDVELRCDPISGHTALYWYRQSLGQGLEFLIYFQGNSAPDKSGLPSDRFSAERTGGSVSTLTIQRTQQEDSAVYLCASSLRLLADPGTYEQYFGPGTRLTVT.

This clonotype appeared a few times. This chain joins TRBV11-2 and TRBJ2-7; 11 bases match TRBD2. Germline CDR1 reads SGHAT; CDR2 reads FQNNGV. The CDR3 contains 14 residues. V lost 5 bases and J lost 9; bases outside the gene matches: 9. The CDR3 DNA is TGTGCCAGCAGCCCTAGCGGGGGGATCACGGTGCAGTACTTC. This encodes CASSPSGGITVQYF.

V and J are TRBV7-9 and TRBJ1-6; D is unresolved. This CDR3 comprises 18 residues. Trimming removed 1 base at V and 9 bases at J, with 22 bases between. Germline-derived CDR1 and CDR2 are SEHNR and FQNEAQ (reference sequence). CDR3 sequence: CASSLDGRRTPSGSPLHF. The DNA for the CDR3 is TGTGCCAGCAGCTTAGATGGGAGAAGAACCCCCTCGGGTTCACCCCTCCACTTT.

A few counts support this clonotype. The V and J genes are TRBV4-1 and TRBJ2-7; D call uncertain. Trimming took 1 base from V and 5 from J, leaving 9 bases between them. This CDR3 has 13 amino acids. Germline V lookup: CDR1 MGHRA, CDR2 YSYEKL. The CDR3 DNA is TGCGCCAGCAGCCAAGTTTCCTGGGACGAGCAGTACTTC. It codes for CASSQVSWDEQYF.

This clonotype was counted between two and nine times. This sequence joins TRBV6-4 and TRBJ2-5, with D perhaps matching TRBD2 (5 bases). The germline V gene has CDR1 MRHNA and CDR2 SNTAGT. This CDR3 contains 15 residues. Trimming stripped 0 bases from V and 2 bases from J, with 10 bases between. The CDR3, as DNA: TGTGCCAGCAGTGACTCCGACTACATACAAGAGACCCAGTACTTC. It specifies CASSDSDYIQETQYF.

V gene TRBV27 combines with J gene TRBJ2-2, with TRBD2 matching 9 bases. The CDR3 has 15 amino acids. J lost 5 bases, V lost 4 bases, and 5 bases had no gene match. Per germline, CDR1 MNHEY and CDR2 SMNVEV (reference sequence). The CDR3 spells CASSSAGGRTGELFF. DNA of the CDR3: TGTGCCAGCAGTTCAGCGGGGGGTCGAACCGGGGAGCTGTTTTTT.

Ten or more counts support this clonotype. The chain uses TRBV11-2 and TRBJ2-3, with 8 bases identical to TRBD1. CDR1 SGHAT and CDR2 FQNNGV come from the germline V gene. With 5 bases clipped from V and 0 bases from J, the junction kept 4 bases outside the gene matches. The CDR3 totals 15 residues. The CDR3 nucleotides are TGTGCCAGCAGCCCAGGACAGGGTAGCACAGATACGCAGTATTTT. Protein sequence: CASSPGQGSTDTQYF.

A word on this clonotype: This CDR3 is missing its conserved last phenylalanine or tryptophan, likely due to a read error. The rearrangement links TRBV9 to TRBJ2-3, with 7 bases identical to TRBD2. The germline V gene encodes CDR1 SGDLS and CDR2 YYNGEE. V dropped 0 bases and J dropped 5; count of bases not matched to a gene: 9. The CDR3 consists of 16 residues. The CDR3 DNA sequence: TGTGCCAGCAGCGTAGCGGGGGGTGTCGCAGTAGATACGCAGTATTTA. Its protein is CASSVAGGVAVDTQYL.

This clonotype was seen repeatedly, ten times or more. The chain recombines TRBV2 with TRBJ2-4; D may be TRBD2 (5 bases). This CDR3 has 17 residues. Germline CDR1 SNHLY, CDR2 FYNNEI. Between the trimmed V and J ends, which lost 3 bases and 1 base, there was a span of 16 bases. The chain's CDR3 is CASSEGVGSGAKNIQYF. The CDR3 DNA is TGTGCCAGCAGTGAGGGAGTTGGCTCGGGGGCCAAAAACATTCAGTACTTC.

The V and J genes are TRBV6-6 and TRBJ2-7; D possibly corresponds to TRBD1 (7 bases). This CDR3 region has 13 residues. V lost 7 bases to trimming and J lost 5 bases, with 15 bases between them. Germline CDR1 and CDR2: MNHNY and SVGAGI (reference sequence). CDR3: CASNPTGTDEQYF. CDR3 bases: TGTGCCAGCAACCCGACAGGGACTGACGAGCAGTACTTC.

This clonotype has just a few counts. The chain couples TRBV20-1 to TRBJ2-5, with a tentative D call TRBD1 (6 bases). Germline-derived CDR1 and CDR2 are DFQATT and SNEGSKA (reference sequence). Trimming removed 6 bases at V and 3 bases at J, with 14 bases between. This CDR3 comprises 13 residues. In DNA, the CDR3 is TGCAGTGCCACCGGGACACATGAAGAGACCCAGTACTTC. Its protein product is CSATGTHEETQYF.

In its sample, this clonotype was seen a few times. DNA of the CDR3: TGTGCCAGCAGTCCCCACGGCTACGAGCAGTACTTC. This gives the protein CASSPHGYEQYF. V and J are TRBV6-6 and TRBJ2-7; D is ambiguous. Germline CDR1 MNHNY, CDR2 SVGAGI (reference sequence). CDR3 length: 12 residues. Trimming pared 5 bases from V and 3 bases from J, leaving 8 bases between.

V is TRBV7-2 and J is TRBJ1-6; D gene ambiguous. This CDR3 is built from 18 residues. The germline CDR1 and CDR2 sequences are SGHTA and FQGNSA. V was cut by 1 base and J by 4 bases, with 17 bases left in between. The CDR3 DNA is TGTGCCAGCAGCTTAGAGGGCCTGACGGCCTCTTATAATTCACCCCTCCACTTT. Its protein product is CASSLEGLTASYNSPLHF.